This entry is about one T cell receptor (beta chain). These data originate in a study of cytomegalovirus exposure and HLA in healthy donors. Nominally healthy donors provided the samples, though records likely missed some immune exposures. The PCR ran on 60 Vbeta and 13 Jbeta primers. Only in-frame clones appear in the TCRdb table, and some are missing; sequencing was by immunoSEQ multiplex PCR. The table records roughly 100,000 clones, more than 70% of them present only once. V shed 4 bases and J shed 5 bases, with 15 bases lying between them. The CDR3 is made up of 14 amino acids. CDR1 is PRHDT and CDR2 is FYEKMQ in the germline V gene (reference sequence).

The TCR sequence derives from a man aged 25-45 years in good health and CMV-seronegative. The specimen sequenced was PBMCs. The rearrangement uses TRBV13 and TRBJ2-7; TRBD1 is a possible D gene (6 bases). The CDR3 loop reads CASSYPGESHEQYF. The DNA of the CDR3 is TGTGCCAGCAGCTACCCAGGGGAGTCCCACGAGCAGTACTTC.